Below, 23 T cell receptor beta chains from the same sample are listed, as sequenced in a study of neurological immune-mediated disorders. TCRdb independently ran MiXCR on the 5' RACE reads; one entry per CDR3 protein. Of roughly 60,000 distinct CDR3 sequences listed, approximately 10% are singletons. The sequenced material came from PBMCs. These receptor sequences come from a man aged 55 to 70 in good health.

In its sample, this clonotype was seen many times. This chain links TRBV4-3 with TRBJ1-6; D is possibly TRBD1 (6 bases). V gave up 1 base and J gave up 7 bases, with 14 bases separating them. The CDR3 extends over 16 amino acids. CDR1 and CDR2 from the germline V gene are LGHNA and YSLEER. The CDR3 protein is CASSQGGGRGNSPLHF. The CDR3 DNA reads TGCGCCAGCAGCCAAGGAGGGGGGCGGGGGAATTCACCCCTCCACTTT.

In the case of this clonotype: A much larger clone differs from this one at a single base, so this may be a read error. The chain combines TRBV6-6 with TRBJ1-5, with D maybe TRBD1 (5 bases). Germline assignment: CDR1 MNHNY and CDR2 SVGAGI (reference sequence). The CDR3 is 14 amino acids. CDR3 in DNA: TGTGCCAACAGTGCCCACGGGGGGACGGGGCCCCATCATTTT. Its protein is CANSAHGGTGPHHF.

This clonotype appeared many times. V is TRBV20-1 and J is TRBJ2-5; 8 positions agree with TRBD1. Germline trimming cut 5 bases from V and 0 bases from J; bases unmatched to any gene: 8. CDR1 is DFQATT, CDR2 SNEGSKA, per germline (reference sequence). The CDR3 sequence is 15 residues long. CDR3 loop: CSAETGTGNQETQYF. The DNA for the CDR3 is TGCAGTGCTGAGACCGGGACAGGCAACCAAGAGACCCAGTACTTC.

This clonotype was detected ten times or more. The conserved closing phenylalanine or tryptophan is absent in this CDR3, likely reflecting a read error. The J gene is TRBJ1-2, the V gene TRBV11-1; D remains unclear. The germline gives CDR1 SGHAT, CDR2 FQDESV (reference sequence). V shed 5 bases and J shed 8 bases, with 12 bases lying between them. The CDR3 is 12 residues long. The CDR3 protein is CASSHGGIGYTL. CDR3 bases: TGTGCCAGCAGCCACGGAGGGATAGGCTACACCCTC.

At least ten counts were recorded for this clonotype. This sequence joins TRBV7-9 and TRBJ2-1; a weak D match, TRBD1 (6 bases). The CDR3 runs 15 residues. V was trimmed by 4 bases and J by 0 bases, leaving 10 bases between them. Germline V gene sequence: CDR1 SEHNR, CDR2 FQNEAQ (reference sequence). In DNA form, the CDR3 reads TGTGCCAGCAGCTCCAGGGGTAACTCCTACAATGAGCAGTTCTTC. Translated: CASSSRGNSYNEQFF.

This clonotype was seen only a few times. The chain carries TRBV28 and TRBJ1-3; D is possibly TRBD1 (5 bases). V lost 0 bases, J lost 4 bases, and 10 bases lay in between. CDR1 is MDHEN and CDR2 is SYDVKM in the germline V gene. This CDR3 comprises 15 residues. Here the CDR3 reads CASSLWQGSGNTIYF. In DNA, the CDR3 is TGTGCCAGCAGTTTATGGCAGGGCTCCGGAAACACCATATATTTT.

The sample holds many counts of this clonotype. The V gene is TRBV7-2, the J gene TRBJ1-1, with D hard to call. The CDR3 has 13 residues. Germline loops: CDR1 SGHTA, CDR2 FQGNSA. V lost 5 bases, J lost 5 bases, and 12 bases lay in between. CDR3 nucleotides: TGTGCCAGCAGCCCCTCCCAGTCGACTGAAGCTTTCTTT. Amino acid sequence: CASSPSQSTEAFF.

This clonotype was recorded many times. The V gene is TRBV7-2, the J gene TRBJ2-5; the D gene is possibly TRBD2 (6 bases). The CDR3 spans 16 residues. V shed 1 base and J shed 4 bases, with 16 bases lying between them. Germline CDR1 is SGHTA and CDR2 is FQGNSA. CDR3 sequence: CASSLVGGVGPETQYF. The CDR3 region has the DNA TGTGCCAGCAGCTTAGTCGGGGGAGTGGGGCCAGAGACCCAGTACTTC. Supplemented by reference TRBV7-2 and TRBJ2-5, the full variable domain reads GAGVSQSPSNKVTEKGKDVELRCDPISGHTALYWYRQSLGQGLEFLIYFQGNSAPDKSGLPSDRFSAERTGGSVSTLTIQRTQQEDSAVYLCASSLVGGVGPETQYFGPGTRLLVL.

Remarks on this clonotype: This clone may be a read error of a much larger clone one base away. This chain links TRBV20-1 with TRBJ2-7; TRBD2 aligns across 9 bases. There are 14 residues in the CDR3. Losses at the gene ends were 5 bases for V and 0 bases for J; bases not matched to a gene: 5. CDR1 is DFQATT, CDR2 SNEGSKA, per germline (reference sequence). Here the CDR3 reads CSASSGVSSYEQYF. CDR3 nucleotides: TGCAGTGCTTCTAGCGGGGTATCCTCCTACGAGCAGTACTTC.

In its sample, this clonotype was seen many times. The V call is TRBV20-1, the J call TRBJ1-5; D is uncertain. CDR3 length: 12 amino acids. Germline values: CDR1 DFQATT, CDR2 SNEGSKA (reference sequence). V lost 5 bases and J 9 bases, leaving 14 bases between the germline ends. In nucleotides, the CDR3 is TGCAGTGCTCAAACAGTAGTTGGGCCCCAGCATTTT. This gives the protein CSAQTVVGPQHF.

This clonotype was counted ten times or more. The chain is built from TRBV25-1 and TRBJ2-7, with D possibly being TRBD1 or TRBD2 (5 bases each). The CDR3 is 13 residues long. Germline V lookup: CDR1 MGHDK, CDR2 SYGVNS. The V and J ends lost 6 bases and 3 bases respectively, with 12 bases between them. The CDR3 DNA follows: TGTGCCAGCAGACGGGACGGAAACTACGAGCAGTACTTC. Translation: CASRRDGNYEQYF.

This clonotype was recorded many times. The gene calls are TRBV20-1 and TRBJ1-3; D not resolved. V dropped 0 bases and J dropped 5 bases, with 17 bases sitting between them. Germline V gives CDR1 DFQATT, CDR2 SNEGSKA (reference sequence). The CDR3 spans 16 residues. CDR3 sequence reads: CSARDPGGVRRNTIYF. CDR3 DNA: TGCAGTGCTAGAGATCCAGGAGGAGTCCGGAGAAACACCATATATTTT.

This clonotype was detected ten times or more. The J gene is TRBJ1-1, the V gene TRBV10-3, with a weak D call TRBD1 (5 bases). Germline loops: CDR1 ENHRY, CDR2 SYGVKD. The CDR3 runs 13 residues. Trimming left V 10 bases short and J 4 bases short, with 16 bases between. The CDR3 loop is CATRDWVVTEAFF. The CDR3 DNA sequence: TGTGCCACTAGGGACTGGGTGGTCACTGAAGCTTTCTTT.

The table lists this clonotype with a few counts. The chain links TRBV7-8 to TRBJ1-2; no reliable D call. V was cut by 4 bases and J by 2 bases, with 8 bases left in between. Germline CDR1 SGHVS, CDR2 FQNEAQ. The CDR3 extends over 13 amino acids. The chain's CDR3 is CASSSRGNYGYTF. The CDR3 DNA reads TGTGCCAGCAGCTCTCGGGGAAACTATGGCTACACCTTC.

Many counts were recorded for this clonotype. This chain uses TRBV28 with TRBJ1-1, with D hard to call. Trimming cost V 11 bases and J 2 bases, with 12 bases left between them. Germline V lookup: CDR1 MDHEN, CDR2 SYDVKM. This CDR3 spans 12 amino acids. Here the CDR3 DNA reads TGTGCCGGGAAGCGGAGTAACACTGAAGCTTTCTTT. Protein product: CAGKRSNTEAFF.

This clonotype appeared once. A clone one base away is much larger, so this may be a read error. This sequence joins TRBV20-1 and TRBJ1-5; 7 bases are shared with TRBD1. The germline V gene has CDR1 DFQATT and CDR2 SNEGSKA (reference sequence). Trimming removed 7 bases from V and 7 bases from J; junction bases left unmatched: 7. The CDR3 consists of 12 residues. CDR3 DNA: TGCAGTGATCCCAGGGGGGGACAGCCCCAGCATTTT. It encodes CSDPRGGQPQHF.

This clonotype appeared many times. The rearrangement uses TRBV29-1 and TRBJ1-1, with unresolved D. V was trimmed by 4 bases and J by 4 bases, leaving 7 bases between them. Germline loops: CDR1 SQVTM, CDR2 ANQGSEA. The CDR3 spans 11 residues. CDR3 region: CSVGLPTEAFF. The CDR3 region has the DNA TGCAGCGTTGGTTTGCCCACTGAAGCTTTCTTT.

This clonotype was recorded at least ten times. In DNA, the CDR3 is TGCAGTGCTAGGGACGGACAGGGAACGAACACTGAAGCTTTCTTT. Residues: CSARDGQGTNTEAFF. The chain carries TRBV20-1 and TRBJ1-1, with 8 bases that match TRBD1. CDR1 DFQATT and CDR2 SNEGSKA come from the germline V gene (reference sequence). The J segment lost 1 base and the V segment lost 3 bases, leaving 7 bases of the junction unmatched. The CDR3 runs 15 residues.

This chain connects TRBV28 to TRBJ1-3, with D maybe TRBD1 (6 bases). The CDR3 contains 16 residues. Germline lookup yields CDR1 MDHEN and CDR2 SYDVKM. V lost 5 bases, J lost 0 bases, and 14 bases lay in between. CDR3 loop: CASSPWGLSSGNTIYF. The CDR3 DNA reads as TGTGCCAGCAGTCCCTGGGGGCTCAGCTCTGGAAACACCATATATTTT. Filled out from reference TRBV28 and TRBJ1-3, the complete variable domain reads DVKVTQSSRYLVKRTGEKVFLECVQDMDHENMFWYRQDPGLGLRLIYFSYDVKMKEKGDIPEGYSVSREKKERFSLILESASTNQTSMYLCASSPWGLSSGNTIYFGEGSWLTVV.

This clonotype appeared a few times. The genes are TRBV5-1 and TRBJ2-2, with TRBD2 identical over 7 bases. The CDR3 length is 18 residues. CDR1 is SGHRS and CDR2 is YFSETQ in the germline V gene. V was pared by 0 bases and J by 2 bases, with 10 bases of the junction left unmatched. The CDR3, as DNA: TGCGCCAGCAGCTTGGAGGCCAGCGGGGTTTTCAACACCGGGGAGCTGTTTTTT. Translation: CASSLEASGVFNTGELFF.

This clonotype was found many times. The chain carries TRBV7-9 and TRBJ2-7; TRBD1 might be the D (6 bases). The CDR3 totals 14 residues. Trimming left V 4 bases short and J 2 bases short, with 12 bases between. The germline V gene encodes CDR1 SEHNR and CDR2 FQNEAQ (reference sequence). CDR3 in DNA: TGTGCCAGCAGCTCCCTACAGGGTCCCTACGAGCAGTACTTC. Encoded protein: CASSSLQGPYEQYF.

This clonotype was counted many times. The chain couples TRBV29-1 to TRBJ1-2; D gene ambiguous. This CDR3 has 13 residues. Trimming took off 6 bases at V and 0 bases at J, with 11 bases between the two ends. Germline values: CDR1 SQVTM, CDR2 ANQGSEA. The CDR3 protein is CSVKSPANYGYTF. CDR3 sequence (DNA): TGCAGCGTGAAGTCCCCAGCTAACTATGGCTACACCTTC.

Many counts were recorded for this clonotype. The J gene is TRBJ1-2, the V gene TRBV10-3; 7 bases align to TRBD1. CDR3 size: 13 residues. Unmatched junction bases numbered 3, after V lost 8 bases and J lost 0 bases. CDR1 is ENHRY, CDR2 SYGVKD, per germline. CDR3 amino acids: CAISGTANYGYTF. The CDR3, as DNA: TGTGCCATCTCAGGGACAGCTAACTATGGCTACACCTTC.